The clone carrying this T cell receptor beta chain has just a few counts. As yet, its antigen is unknown. The data were taken from a study of beta chain features in type 1 diabetes. Overall study findings and caveats: HLA effects on TCRB rearrangement stayed unresolved here. Type 1 diabetes patients showed a moderate but significant shortening of TCRB CDR3s in all four CD4+ subsets.

Looked up from germline, CDR1 is MDHEN and CDR2 is SYDVKM. V was pared by 7 bases and J by 5 bases, with 15 bases between. This CDR3 spans 14 amino acids. The sequenced template was cDNA made from the entire isolated RNA. Sequencing used immunoSEQ multiplex PCR; TCRdb keeps in-frame clones, though not all of them. The sample yields some 350,000 clones, 8% to 10% seen once. The V call is TRBV28, the J call TRBJ1-5; D is possibly TRBD1 (6 bases). Sequenced input: central memory CD4+ T cells from blood. This sequence originates from a man younger than 45 with type 1 diabetes. The CDR3 here is CASTLGDTYQPQHF. The CDR3, as DNA: TGTGCCAGCACCCTCGGGGACACCTATCAGCCCCAGCATTTT.